The clone carrying this TCR beta chain was seen ten or more times. This CDR3 has 16 residues. The germline gives CDR1 MNHEY, CDR2 SMNVEV (reference sequence). V lost 5 bases to trimming and J lost 2 bases; unmatched junction nucleotides: 8. RNA transcripts yielded amplified TCR beta CDR3 regions. The study used the HTBI primer set for a first-round RT-PCR of the TCR CDR3. MiXCR, applied by TCRdb to the multiplex PCR reads, yields one record per CDR3 protein. The data show hundreds of thousands of distinct CDR3 sequences, around 15% seen once. Ophthalmopathy cases met thresholds of Clinical Activity Score at least 3, NOSPECS grade at least 4 and duration under 3 months. Exclusion followed for patients with uncontrolled infection, other autoimmune disease, pregnancy or lactation. More than 8.5 ml of fresh peripheral blood supplied the PBMCs. This sample was included in a study of T cells in Graves' hyperthyroidism and ophthalmopathy. Study-wide context: Peripheral blood specimens were obtained at initial diagnosis, prior to any treatment.

Sample: blood. The chain uses TRBV27 and TRBJ2-7, with 11 bases fitting TRBD2. This TCR derives from a woman aged 35 to 49 with Graves' ophthalmopathy. The CDR3 here is CASSIQLAGVPYEQYF. The CDR3 DNA sequence: TGTGCCAGCAGTATTCAACTAGCGGGAGTTCCCTACGAGCAGTACTTC.